Listed here is a single T cell receptor (beta chain). The data were obtained in a study of cytomegalovirus exposure and HLA in healthy donors. Primers included in the PCR were 60 Vbeta and 13 Jbeta primers. The method was immunoSEQ multiplex PCR; TCRdb's version includes in-frame clones alone and lacks a portion of them. Here the sample table reports fewer than 60,000 clones. Trimming removed 0 bases from V and 6 bases from J; junction bases left unmatched: 3. CDR3 length equals 16 residues. Germline values: CDR1 MGHRA, CDR2 YSYEKL. The chain carries TRBV4-1 and TRBJ2-1, with 12 bases matching TRBD2. The sample consisted of PBMCs. The sequence was collected from a woman aged 25 to 39 in good health and CMV-seropositive. CDR3 sequence reads: CASSQERLAGANEQFF. For the CDR3, the DNA is TGCGCCAGCAGCCAAGAGCGACTAGCGGGGGCCAATGAGCAGTTCTTC.